Shown below are 11 T cell receptor beta chains from a single sample sequenced in a study of CD8 T cells in Susac syndrome. Random hexamers served to reverse transcribe roughly 0.5 to 1 ug RNA. TCRdb reanalysed the immunoSEQ multiplex PCR reads using MiXCR and keeps one entry per CDR3 protein. The table has 240,000 or so distinct CDR3 sequences, 90% to 97% seen once. Sequencing was carried out using CD4+ T cells from PBMCs. These receptors came from a human donor with Susac syndrome.

V and J are TRBV6-2 or TRBV6-3 and TRBJ1-1, with a tentative D call TRBD1 (6 bases). This CDR3 is 11 amino acids long. Germline-derived CDR1 and CDR2 are MNHEY and SVGEGT. The V gene lost 10 bases and the J gene lost 6 bases, with 12 bases spanning the gap. CDR3 coding DNA: TGTGCCACCCTCAGGGGTGCTGAAGCTTTCTTT. Protein product: CATLRGAEAFF.

The chain joins TRBV2 to TRBJ1-2, with D perhaps matching TRBD1 (6 bases). This CDR3 is built from 14 residues. V shed 6 bases and J shed 4 bases, with 15 bases lying between them. In germline, CDR1 is SNHLY, CDR2 FYNNEI. The chain's CDR3 is CASRGRTDPYGYTF. In DNA, the CDR3 is TGTGCCAGCAGGGGACGGACAGATCCCTATGGCTACACCTTC. Looking up the rest from reference TRBV2 and TRBJ1-2 gives the full variable domain: EPEVTQTPSHQVTQMGQEVILRCVPISNHLYFYWYRQILGQKVEFLVSFYNNEISEKSEIFDDQFSVERPDGSNFTLKIRSTKLEDSAMYFCASRGRTDPYGYTFGSGTRLTVV.

The chain recombines TRBV6-5 with TRBJ1-5; D is possibly TRBD1 (5 bases). Germline loops: CDR1 MNHEY, CDR2 SVGAGI. The CDR3 loop spans 15 amino acids. Trimming took off 5 bases at V and 3 bases at J, with 14 bases between the two ends. The CDR3 coding sequence is TGTGCCAGCAGTCCTCTACAGGCTAACAATCAGCCCCAGCATTTT. It specifies CASSPLQANNQPQHF.

This clonotype was seen a single time. V gene TRBV20-1 combines with J gene TRBJ1-5, with unresolved D. Trimming took off 4 bases at V and 3 bases at J, with 10 bases between the two ends. The germline V gene encodes CDR1 DFQATT and CDR2 SNEGSKA (reference sequence). This CDR3 spans 13 amino acids. CDR3 nucleotides: TGCAGTGCTAAGGGCCGATACAATCAGCCCCAGCATTTT. Translated: CSAKGRYNQPQHF.

The chain carries TRBV9 and TRBJ2-1; 7 bases are a match to TRBD1. Trimming removed 1 base from V and 4 bases from J; junction bases left unmatched: 5. This CDR3 has 15 residues. CDR1 is SGDLS, CDR2 YYNGEE, per germline. DNA of the CDR3: TGTGCCAGCAGCGTATTACAGGGGTCGTACAATGAGCAGTTCTTC. Amino acid sequence: CASSVLQGSYNEQFF.

The chain links TRBV20-1 to TRBJ2-5; no clear D. Per germline, CDR1 DFQATT and CDR2 SNEGSKA (reference sequence). The germline V and J ends were trimmed by 4 bases and 1 base, with 10 bases remaining between them. The CDR3 spans 13 residues. The CDR3 loop is CSAIGPSQETQYF. In nucleotides, the CDR3 is TGCAGTGCTATCGGGCCGAGCCAAGAGACCCAGTACTTC.

The CDR3 DNA is TGTGCCAGCAGCTCCTTGGACAGGGTGAACACTGAAGCTTTCTTT. It translates to CASSSLDRVNTEAFF. The J gene is TRBJ1-1, the V gene TRBV5-6; 8 bases match TRBD1. Losses at the gene ends were 3 bases for V and 0 bases for J; bases not matched to a gene: 4. The germline V gene encodes CDR1 SGHDT and CDR2 YYEEEE. CDR3 size: 15 residues.

This chain joins TRBV29-1 and TRBJ1-2; D remains ambiguous. Germline V gene lookup returns CDR1 SQVTM and CDR2 ANQGSEA. V gave up 6 bases and J gave up 8 bases, with 16 bases separating them. The CDR3 contains 12 residues. CDR3 bases: TGCAGCGTGGGCGGCGGAATAGAAGGCTACACCTTC. It specifies CSVGGGIEGYTF.

The chain uses TRBV29-1 and TRBJ2-3; TRBD2 matches at 13 bases. Germline lookup yields CDR1 SQVTM and CDR2 ANQGSEA. Germline trimming cut 6 bases from V and 4 bases from J; bases unmatched to any gene: 7. The CDR3 sequence is 15 residues long. CDR3 DNA: TGCAGCGTGGCGCAAACTAGCGGGAGGGCAGATACGCAGTATTTT. As protein: CSVAQTSGRADTQYF.

In this sample, this clonotype turned up once. V usage is TRBV20-1 and J usage is TRBJ1-1; D unclear. V lost 4 bases to trimming and J lost 0 bases, with 6 bases between them. The CDR3 has 12 amino acids. Germline V lookup: CDR1 DFQATT, CDR2 SNEGSKA (reference sequence). This chain's CDR3 is CSATAVNTEAFF. DNA for the CDR3: TGCAGTGCTACAGCAGTGAACACTGAAGCTTTCTTT.

This chain joins TRBV6-5 and TRBJ1-1; D gene uncertain. V lost 7 bases, J lost 3 bases, and 12 bases lay in between. The length of the CDR3 is 13 residues. The germline V gene encodes CDR1 MNHEY and CDR2 SVGAGI. In DNA, the CDR3 is TGTGCCAGCATCCCCCAACATTACACTGAAGCTTTCTTT. This codes for CASIPQHYTEAFF.